The 22 T cell receptor beta chains listed next were all sequenced from one sample in a study of Ad26.COV2.S vaccination and SARS-CoV-2 variants. Described treatment: around 19 received Ad26.COV2.S at low or high dose, single or two shots; a few received placebo; per-sample allocation not given. Each sample was drawn 63 days after the first injection (of vaccine or placebo). The table came from immunoSEQ multiplex PCR; TCRdb's copy has only in-frame clones and leaves some out. This table has roughly 700,000 clones, approximately 88% appearing once. Sequences were derived from peripheral blood, sampled in a trial of Ad26.COV2.S vaccine versus placebo. These receptors were taken from a person between 18 and 65 years old who received the Ad26.COV2.S COVID-19 vaccine or a placebo.

V usage is TRBV6-5 and J usage is TRBJ1-2; 8 nucleotides line up with TRBD1. V dropped 0 bases and J dropped 3; count of bases not matched to a gene: 3. There are 15 residues in the CDR3. Germline CDR1 is MNHEY and CDR2 is SVGAGI. The CDR3 region has the DNA TGTGCCAGCAGTTACTCACCAGGGGGCGACTATGGCTACACCTTC. It is translated as CASSYSPGGDYGYTF.

This rearrangement joins TRBV18 to TRBJ2-1, with 8 nucleotides matching TRBD2. CDR1 and CDR2 from the germline V gene are KGHSH and LQKENI. Trimming at V came to 1 base and at J to 0 bases, leaving 2 bases not matched to a gene. The CDR3 spans 16 residues. The CDR3 nucleotides read TGTGCCAGCTCACCACTAGCGGGGTACTCCTACAATGAGCAGTTCTTC. The encoded protein is CASSPLAGYSYNEQFF.

The CDR3 here is CASSPPAGTNEKLFF. The CDR3 DNA is TGCGCCAGCAGCCCTCCGGCGGGGACAAATGAAAAACTGTTTTTT. The chain has TRBV5-1 and TRBJ1-4; maybe TRBD1 (6 bases). The CDR3 contains 15 residues. Germline V lookup: CDR1 SGHRS, CDR2 YFSETQ. Trimming stripped 4 bases from V and 5 bases from J, with 15 bases between.

The chain couples TRBV29-1 to TRBJ2-1; 7 bases are a match to TRBD2. This CDR3 contains 15 residues. V dropped 5 bases and J dropped 0; count of bases not matched to a gene: 7. The germline CDR1 and CDR2 sequences are SQVTM and ANQGSEA. CDR3 amino acids: CSVLSGTSSYNEQFF. The CDR3 coding sequence is TGCAGCGTTCTCAGCGGGACGAGCTCCTACAATGAGCAGTTCTTC.

The J gene is TRBJ2-7, the V gene TRBV7-2; 8 nucleotides match TRBD2. The CDR3 is 14 residues long. Germline values: CDR1 SGHTA, CDR2 FQGNSA. Unmatched junction bases numbered 4, after V lost 3 bases and J lost 3 bases. The CDR3: CASSFRGGGYEQYF. CDR3 bases: TGTGCCAGCAGCTTCCGGGGGGGCGGCTACGAGCAGTACTTC.

This clone was found once. This chain links TRBV19 with TRBJ2-7; D unresolved. CDR3 length: 15 amino acids. V lost 5 bases and J lost 0, with 14 bases in between. Germline CDR1 is LNHDA and CDR2 is SQIVND (reference sequence). CDR3 nucleotide sequence: TGTGCCAGTAGTGCCTCTAGTTGGAGCTCCTACGAGCAGTACTTC. Encoded protein: CASSASSWSSYEQYF. The entire variable domain, with the rest obtained from reference TRBV19 and TRBJ2-7, is as follows: DGGITQSPKYLFRKEGQNVTLSCEQNLNHDAMYWYRQDPGQGLRLIYYSQIVNDFQKGDIAEGYSVSREKKESFPLTVTSAQKNPTAFYLCASSASSWSSYEQYFGPGTRLTVT.

This chain links TRBV5-6 with TRBJ2-2; D gene ambiguous. From germline, CDR1 is SGHDT and CDR2 YYEEEE. V was pared by 0 bases and J by 5 bases, with 8 bases between. The CDR3 length is 14 residues. The CDR3 here is CASSLDRDTGELFF. CDR3 DNA sequence: TGTGCCAGCAGCTTGGACAGAGATACCGGGGAGCTGTTTTTT.

This clone was observed a handful of times. The V gene is TRBV18, the J gene TRBJ1-1, with D possibly being TRBD1 (5 bases). The length of the CDR3 is 13 residues. In germline, CDR1 is KGHSH, CDR2 LQKENI. The V end was cut by 2 bases, the J end by 4 bases, with 8 bases between. The CDR3 DNA reads as TGTGCCAGCTCACCATGGGACGGCACTGAAGCTTTCTTT. Its translation is CASSPWDGTEAFF.

About this clone: This sample includes further DNA sequences coding for the same CDR3. V gene TRBV9 combines with J gene TRBJ1-2; D uncertain. The germline V gene encodes CDR1 SGDLS and CDR2 YYNGEE. The CDR3 covers 14 residues. The V end was cut by 0 bases, the J end by 2 bases, with 8 bases between. The CDR3 here is CASSVDSPNYGYTF. Here the CDR3 DNA reads TGTGCCAGCAGCGTAGACAGCCCAAACTATGGCTACACCTTC.

The CDR3 is CASTLGGGLREKLFF. The CDR3, as DNA: TGCGCCAGCACCCTTGGTGGGGGCCTTCGGGAAAAACTGTTTTTT. The V gene is TRBV5-1, the J gene TRBJ1-4; possible D gene TRBD1, 6 bases. V lost 6 bases, J lost 8 bases, and 20 bases lay in between. The CDR3 length is 15 residues. Germline V lookup: CDR1 SGHRS, CDR2 YFSETQ.

The V and J genes are TRBV9 and TRBJ2-2; the match to TRBD1 covers 7 bases. This CDR3 has 16 residues. In germline, CDR1 is SGDLS, CDR2 YYNGEE. The junction had 10 bases not matched to a gene; V was cut back by 4 bases and J by 4 bases. CDR3 DNA: TGTGCCAGCAGCCCTCCTCGGCAGGGGGTCACCGGGGAGCTGTTTTTT. This encodes CASSPPRQGVTGELFF.

This chain's CDR3 is CASSIQGSENSPLHF. DNA of the CDR3: TGTGCCAGCAGTATCCAGGGTTCTGAGAATTCACCCCTCCACTTT. The chain recombines TRBV6-6 with TRBJ1-6, with a possible D match to TRBD1 (5 bases). Between the trimmed V and J ends, which lost 5 bases and 7 bases, there was a span of 15 bases. This CDR3 comprises 15 residues. Germline CDR1 and CDR2: MNHNY and SVGAGI (reference sequence).

The rearrangement joins TRBV7-9 to TRBJ2-2, with unresolved D. Germline values: CDR1 SEHNR, CDR2 FQNEAQ (reference sequence). This CDR3 has 15 residues. V dropped 8 bases and J dropped 1 base, with 14 bases sitting between them. CDR3 in DNA: TGTGCCAGCGGACGGAAGATGATGAACACCGGGGAGCTGTTTTTT. It encodes CASGRKMMNTGELFF.

V usage is TRBV6-1 and J usage is TRBJ2-7; D unclear. Germline CDR1 MNHNS, CDR2 SASEGT. This CDR3 comprises 14 residues. V gave up 3 bases and J gave up 2 bases, with 11 bases separating them. The CDR3 DNA reads TGTGCCAGCAGTGATGCAGCCTGGGCCTACGAGCAGTACTTC. The encoded protein is CASSDAAWAYEQYF.

This chain connects TRBV12-5 to TRBJ2-1; TRBD2 matches at 7 bases. From germline, CDR1 is LGHNT and CDR2 FRNRAP. The CDR3 consists of 14 residues. With V trimmed by 0 bases and J by 9 bases, 5 bases remained unmatched. CDR3 sequence (DNA): TGTGCTAGTGGTTTGGTAGCGGGGACCGGTGAGCAGTTCTTC. Translated, it gives CASGLVAGTGEQFF.

The J gene is TRBJ2-7, the V gene TRBV7-9, with 10 bases that match TRBD1. The ends lost 5 bases at V and 3 bases at J; junction bases unmatched: 4. Looked up from germline, CDR1 is SEHNR and CDR2 is FQNEAQ (reference sequence). This CDR3 has 14 residues. Here the CDR3 reads CASSAGTGVYEQYF. The DNA for the CDR3 is TGTGCCAGCAGCGCCGGGACAGGGGTCTACGAGCAGTACTTC.

This chain connects TRBV4-2 to TRBJ2-3; 10 bases agree with TRBD2. From germline, CDR1 is LGHNA and CDR2 YNFKEQ. J lost 4 bases, V lost 4 bases, and 11 bases had no gene match. This CDR3 is 17 amino acids long. CDR3: CASSLIPGLASADTQYF. The CDR3 DNA follows: TGTGCCAGCAGCCTTATTCCGGGACTAGCGAGCGCAGATACGCAGTATTTT.

This chain links TRBV2 with TRBJ2-7; 7 bases align to TRBD1. This CDR3 is 14 amino acids long. Looked up from germline, CDR1 is SNHLY and CDR2 is FYNNEI. V gave up 6 bases and J gave up 3 bases; unmatched junction bases: 8. CDR3 sequence reads: CASSLQGFGYEQYF. The CDR3 DNA reads TGTGCCAGCAGCTTACAGGGGTTCGGCTACGAGCAGTACTTC.

This rearrangement joins TRBV5-4 to TRBJ2-4; D unclear. Per the germline V gene, CDR1 is SGHNT and CDR2 is YYREEE (reference sequence). V was cut by 6 bases and J by 3 bases, with 13 bases left in between. The CDR3 runs to 14 residues. In DNA, the CDR3 is TGTGCCAGCACTCGCTCGTGGGACAAAAACATTCAGTACTTC. This codes for CASTRSWDKNIQYF.

CDR3 in amino acids: CASSPRTAEDEKLFF. For the CDR3, the DNA is TGTGCCAGCAGCCCCCGGACGGCCGAGGATGAAAAACTGTTTTTT. This chain joins TRBV7-6 and TRBJ1-4; no reliable D call. Trimming pared 5 bases from V and 6 bases from J, leaving 16 bases between. This CDR3 has 15 amino acids. Germline values: CDR1 SGHVS, CDR2 FNYEAQ.

This chain connects TRBV7-2 to TRBJ2-3, with unresolved D. Between the trimmed V and J ends, which lost 4 bases and 4 bases, there was a span of 9 bases. The CDR3 contains 13 residues. The V gene's germline CDR1 is SGHTA and CDR2 FQGNSA. DNA of the CDR3: TGTGCCAGCAGCTCCCGTGGCCCAGATACGCAGTATTTT. Translation gives CASSSRGPDTQYF.

The rearrangement uses TRBV5-1 and TRBJ2-5; D is undetermined. V shed 3 bases and J shed 5 bases, with 8 bases lying between them. The V gene's germline CDR1 is SGHRS and CDR2 YFSETQ. The CDR3 consists of 12 residues. The CDR3 nucleotides are TGCGCCAGCAGCTGGGAACGGGAGACCCAGTACTTC. Translation: CASSWERETQYF.